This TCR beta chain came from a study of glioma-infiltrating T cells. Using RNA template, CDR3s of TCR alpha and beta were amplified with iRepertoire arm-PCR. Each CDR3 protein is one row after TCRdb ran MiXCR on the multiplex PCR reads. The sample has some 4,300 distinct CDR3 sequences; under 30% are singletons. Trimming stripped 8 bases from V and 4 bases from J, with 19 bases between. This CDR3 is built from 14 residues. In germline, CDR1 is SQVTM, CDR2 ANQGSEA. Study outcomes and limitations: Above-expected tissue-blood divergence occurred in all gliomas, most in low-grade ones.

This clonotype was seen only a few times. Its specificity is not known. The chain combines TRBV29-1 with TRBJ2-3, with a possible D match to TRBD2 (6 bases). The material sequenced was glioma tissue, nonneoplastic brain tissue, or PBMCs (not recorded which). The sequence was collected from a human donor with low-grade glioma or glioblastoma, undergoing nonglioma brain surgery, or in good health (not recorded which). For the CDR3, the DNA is TGCAGCATTAATGGGGGGATTGGTGCAGATACGCAGTATTTT. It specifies CSINGGIGADTQYF.